Shown below are 27 T cell receptor beta chains from a single sample sequenced in a study of blood T cell repertoires in COVID-19. Repertoires were generated with immunoSEQ multiplex PCR, while TCRdb's copy carries only in-frame clones and drops some. The sample has 250,000 or so clones, 80% to 90% seen once. Source material: PBMCs or T cells enriched from blood (not recorded which). Every receptor here comes from a woman aged 25-40 years with acute COVID-19.

V usage is TRBV19 and J usage is TRBJ1-6; tentatively, D is TRBD1 (5 bases). Germline-derived CDR1 and CDR2 are LNHDA and SQIVND (reference sequence). The length of the CDR3 is 15 residues. With 3 bases removed from V and 7 bases from J, the gap between germline ends came to 13 bases. In nucleotides, the CDR3 is TGTGCCAGTAGTATCGGGGGGACGGTGAATTCACCCCTCCACTTT. Protein: CASSIGGTVNSPLHF.

This chain uses TRBV25-1 with TRBJ1-1, with a tentative D call TRBD1 (6 bases). The V end was cut by 4 bases, the J end by 0 bases, with 12 bases between. CDR3 length: 15 amino acids. Per the germline V gene, CDR1 is MGHDK and CDR2 is SYGVNS. CDR3 sequence (DNA): TGTGCCAGCAGTGGGCAGGGGCCTTTGAACACTGAAGCTTTCTTT. Encoded protein: CASSGQGPLNTEAFF.

The rearrangement joins TRBV5-1 to TRBJ1-1; TRBD1 agrees at 8 bases. V trimming: 4 bases; J trimming: 3 bases; junction bases outside the gene matches: 5. The CDR3 has 14 amino acids. The germline CDR1 and CDR2 sequences are SGHRS and YFSETQ. In nucleotides, the CDR3 is TGCGCCAGCAGCCCTGACAGGGGAGACACTGAAGCTTTCTTT. Protein sequence: CASSPDRGDTEAFF.

The CDR3: CASSVVLNTGELFF. In DNA form, the CDR3 reads TGTGCCAGCAGCGTAGTTCTGAACACCGGGGAGCTGTTTTTT. The rearrangement links TRBV9 to TRBJ2-2; no clear D. In germline, CDR1 is SGDLS, CDR2 YYNGEE. Trimming stripped 0 bases from V and 1 base from J, with 4 bases between. This CDR3 has 14 amino acids.

V gene TRBV5-5 combines with J gene TRBJ2-7; D gene uncertain. The germline CDR1 and CDR2 sequences are SGHKS and YYEKEE (reference sequence). The V gene lost 2 bases and the J gene lost 0 bases, with 9 bases spanning the gap. The CDR3 spans 14 residues. The DNA for the CDR3 is TGTGCCAGCAGCTTATTATCCAGCTCCTACGAGCAGTACTTC. Residues: CASSLLSSSYEQYF.

This clone was recorded at least ten times. The sample has other DNA sequences that encode this CDR3 too. The CDR3 nucleotides are TGTGCCAGCAGGAGACAAGGCGAGCAGTACTTC. Encoded protein: CASRRQGEQYF. The rearrangement links TRBV6-5 to TRBJ2-7; D is undetermined. The CDR3 covers 11 residues. Germline lookup yields CDR1 MNHEY and CDR2 SVGAGI. Trimming pared 6 bases from V and 6 bases from J, leaving 9 bases between.

This chain connects TRBV6-5 to TRBJ1-1; weak D call: TRBD1 (6 bases). This CDR3 is 14 amino acids long. The V end was cut by 7 bases, the J end by 11 bases, with 23 bases between. Germline values: CDR1 MNHEY, CDR2 SVGAGI. CDR3 in amino acids: CASIPDSPLRWAFF. CDR3 nucleotide sequence: TGTGCCAGCATTCCGGACAGCCCCCTAAGATGGGCTTTCTTT.

This clone was seen a single time. CDR3 region: CASSLGAQYTGELFF. The CDR3 nucleotides are TGTGCCAGCAGCTTGGGGGCCCAATACACCGGGGAGCTGTTTTTT. This chain uses TRBV5-6 with TRBJ2-2; no definite D call. Germline-derived CDR1 and CDR2 are SGHDT and YYEEEE. Trimming took 0 bases from V and 3 from J, leaving 9 bases between them. The CDR3 loop spans 15 amino acids.

J is TRBJ1-4 and V is TRBV14, with D tentatively TRBD1 (5 bases). This CDR3 region has 15 residues. The ends were cut back, 1 base at V and 8 bases at J, with 14 bases in the middle. The V gene's germline CDR1 is SGHDN and CDR2 FVKESK. CDR3 loop: CASSQVLKGPEKLFF. CDR3 DNA sequence: TGTGCCAGCAGCCAAGTGCTGAAGGGGCCGGAAAAACTGTTTTTT.

The DNA of the CDR3 is TGTGCCAGCAGCTTAGTGTTGGAGCACAATGAGCAGTTCTTC. Translation: CASSLVLEHNEQFF. The chain recombines TRBV11-2 with TRBJ2-1; D is uncertain. The CDR3 length is 14 residues. Trimming took 1 base from V and 5 from J, leaving 9 bases between them. The V gene's germline CDR1 is SGHAT and CDR2 FQNNGV.

The chain links TRBV28 to TRBJ2-7; D gene uncertain. This CDR3 spans 12 amino acids. Trimming pared 6 bases from V and 0 bases from J, leaving 6 bases between. CDR1 and CDR2 from the germline V gene are MDHEN and SYDVKM. CDR3 nucleotide sequence: TGTGCCAGCAGCGCGAGCTCCTACGAGCAGTACTTC. Translating gives CASSASSYEQYF.

The rearrangement uses TRBV5-4 and TRBJ1-2, with 11 bases that match TRBD1. Germline V lookup: CDR1 SGHNT, CDR2 YYREEE (reference sequence). V shed 5 bases and J 8 bases; nucleotides not matched to a gene: 5. The CDR3 is made up of 13 amino acids. CDR3 in amino acids: CASRGQGAGGYTF. DNA of the CDR3: TGTGCCAGCAGAGGACAGGGGGCCGGAGGCTACACCTTC.

V gene TRBV6-5 combines with J gene TRBJ2-7, with D unclear. The CDR3 loop spans 14 amino acids. Germline V lookup: CDR1 MNHEY, CDR2 SVGAGI. The ends were cut back, 2 bases at V and 2 bases at J, with 10 bases in the middle. CDR3 in DNA: TGTGCCAGCAGTTACGGCTCCTTCCCCTACGAGCAGTACTTC. Its translation is CASSYGSFPYEQYF.

This clone was seen once. This sequence joins TRBV15 and TRBJ1-2, with no clear D. Germline V gene sequence: CDR1 LNHNV, CDR2 YYDKDF (reference sequence). CDR3 size: 14 residues. The V end lost 2 bases, the J end lost 5 bases, and 12 bases lay between the germline ends. DNA of the CDR3: TGTGCCACCAGCAGAACAGCCACTTCATATGGCTACACCTTC. Translated, it gives CATSRTATSYGYTF.

This clone was seen a handful of times. V and J are TRBV5-1 and TRBJ1-3; D remains ambiguous. The CDR3 is made up of 15 amino acids. The V end lost 5 bases, the J end lost 0 bases, and 12 bases lay between the germline ends. Germline CDR1 and CDR2: SGHRS and YFSETQ. CDR3 in amino acids: CASRRGSDSGNTIYF. CDR3 DNA sequence: TGCGCCAGCAGAAGAGGGTCAGACTCTGGAAACACCATATATTTT.

The chain recombines TRBV23-1 with TRBJ1-2, with 9 positions matching TRBD1. TRBV23-1 is assigned to the ORF class and has an uncertain function. The CDR3 loop spans 19 amino acids. The ends lost 2 bases at V and 0 bases at J; junction bases unmatched: 13. The CDR3 here is CASSQARPGQGVTNYGYTF. The CDR3 coding sequence is TGCGCCAGCAGTCAAGCCAGGCCGGGACAGGGAGTTACTAACTATGGCTACACCTTC.

V and J are TRBV7-9 and TRBJ1-1, with D tentatively TRBD1 (5 bases). Trimming shortened V by 1 base and J by 1 base, and 10 bases separated the two germline ends. The CDR3 is made up of 15 amino acids. CDR1 and CDR2 from the germline V gene are SEHNR and FQNEAQ (reference sequence). CDR3 sequence: CASSLGRGSNTEAFF. Written as DNA, the CDR3 is TGTGCCAGCAGCTTAGGTAGGGGTTCGAACACTGAAGCTTTCTTT.

This clone has a handful of counts. The rearrangement uses TRBV7-9 and TRBJ2-7; D not certain. The germline V and J ends were trimmed by 5 bases and 6 bases, with 14 bases remaining between them. From germline, CDR1 is SEHNR and CDR2 FQNEAQ (reference sequence). The CDR3 has 13 amino acids. In DNA form, the CDR3 reads TGTGCCAGCAGCCCCCGACGGGTAAGCGAGCAGTACTTC. Its translation: CASSPRRVSEQYF.

Worth noting for this clone: The identical CDR3 is also encoded by other nucleotide sequences in the sample. The rearrangement uses TRBV28 and TRBJ1-2, with 8 bases matching TRBD1. CDR1 is MDHEN, CDR2 SYDVKM, per germline. The CDR3 contains 13 residues. The junction had 3 bases not matched to a gene; V was cut back by 5 bases and J by 4 bases. The CDR3 protein is CASSKTGGYGYTF. The CDR3 nucleotides read TGTGCCAGCAGTAAAACAGGGGGCTATGGCTACACCTTC.

The chain uses TRBV6-5 and TRBJ2-2; 9 nucleotides agree with TRBD1. With 6 bases clipped from V and 5 bases from J, the junction kept 7 bases outside the gene matches. Per germline, CDR1 MNHEY and CDR2 SVGAGI. The CDR3 contains 15 residues. CDR3 protein: CASSPGQGKTGELFF. As DNA, the CDR3 is TGTGCCAGCAGCCCGGGACAGGGTAAAACCGGGGAGCTGTTTTTT.

This clone appeared a single time. The chain uses TRBV30 and TRBJ1-2; D possibly corresponds to TRBD1 (5 bases). V was cut by 0 bases and J by 7 bases, with 12 bases left in between. This CDR3 comprises 13 residues. Germline lookup yields CDR1 GTSNPN and CDR2 SVGIG (reference sequence). The CDR3 reads CAWSVAGVLGYTF. CDR3 coding DNA: TGTGCCTGGAGTGTAGCGGGGGTTCTTGGCTACACCTTC.

The chain is built from TRBV6-5 and TRBJ2-7; 9 positions agree with TRBD1. The CDR3 extends over 15 amino acids. CDR1 MNHEY and CDR2 SVGAGI come from the germline V gene. Trimming took 0 bases from V and 2 from J; bases not matched to a gene: 2. The CDR3 DNA sequence: TGTGCCAGCAGTTACTCCGGGACAGGGACCTACGAGCAGTACTTC. It is translated as CASSYSGTGTYEQYF.

The V and J genes are TRBV10-3 and TRBJ1-4; TRBD1 is a possible D gene (6 bases). CDR1 is ENHRY and CDR2 is SYGVKD in the germline V gene. This CDR3 region has 17 residues. V lost 0 bases, J lost 3 bases, and 14 bases lay in between. CDR3 region: CAISESSRGSANEKLFF. For the CDR3, the DNA is TGTGCCATCAGTGAGTCCAGCAGGGGTTCGGCTAATGAAAAACTGTTTTTT.

The chain recombines TRBV28 with TRBJ1-4; D is possibly TRBD1 (6 bases). The V end lost 2 bases, the J end lost 0 bases, and 16 bases lay between the germline ends. CDR1 and CDR2 (germline): MDHEN, SYDVKM. The CDR3 length is 18 residues. CDR3 amino acids: CASSLGDTPTATNEKLFF. The CDR3 region has the DNA TGTGCCAGCAGTTTAGGGGACACCCCTACAGCAACTAATGAAAAACTGTTTTTT.

The chain combines TRBV5-4 with TRBJ1-2, with D unresolved. The germline gives CDR1 SGHNT, CDR2 YYREEE (reference sequence). The length of the CDR3 is 17 residues. V lost 4 bases, J lost 8 bases, and 27 bases lay in between. CDR3 sequence: CASSLPLSNEGLDGYTF. In DNA, the CDR3 is TGTGCCAGCAGCCTTCCACTGTCAAACGAGGGTTTGGACGGCTACACCTTC.

The chain couples TRBV2 to TRBJ2-7, with 10 bases identical to TRBD1. The V gene's germline CDR1 is SNHLY and CDR2 FYNNEI. V lost 8 bases to trimming and J lost 7 bases; unmatched junction nucleotides: 11. CDR3 length equals 14 residues. The CDR3 loop is CASQKEGQGLEQYF. CDR3 in DNA: TGTGCCAGCCAAAAAGAGGGACAGGGGCTTGAGCAGTACTTC.

This chain joins TRBV6-4 and TRBJ1-2, with TRBD1 matching 7 bases. The ends lost 0 bases at V and 4 bases at J; junction bases unmatched: 5. This CDR3 has 15 residues. CDR1 and CDR2 (germline): MRHNA, SNTAGT. Here the CDR3 DNA reads TGTGCCAGCAGTGACTCTGCGACAGGGATCTATGGCTACACCTTC. This codes for CASSDSATGIYGYTF.